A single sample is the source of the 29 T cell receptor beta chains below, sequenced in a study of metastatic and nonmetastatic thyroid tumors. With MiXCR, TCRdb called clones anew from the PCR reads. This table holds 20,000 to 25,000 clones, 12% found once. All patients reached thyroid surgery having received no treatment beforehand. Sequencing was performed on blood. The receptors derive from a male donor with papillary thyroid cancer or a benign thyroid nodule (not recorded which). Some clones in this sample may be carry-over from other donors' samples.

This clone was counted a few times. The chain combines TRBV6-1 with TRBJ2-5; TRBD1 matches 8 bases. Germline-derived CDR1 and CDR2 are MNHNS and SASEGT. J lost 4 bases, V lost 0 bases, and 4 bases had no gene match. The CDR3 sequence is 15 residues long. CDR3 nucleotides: TGTGCCAGCAGTGAAGCCAGGGGGCCTGGAGAGACCCAGTACTTC. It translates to CASSEARGPGETQYF.

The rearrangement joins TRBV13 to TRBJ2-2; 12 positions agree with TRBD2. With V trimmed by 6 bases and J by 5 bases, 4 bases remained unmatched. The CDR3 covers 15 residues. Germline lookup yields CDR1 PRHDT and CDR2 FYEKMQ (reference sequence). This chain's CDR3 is CASSPGTSGTGELFF. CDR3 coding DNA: TGTGCCAGCAGTCCCGGGACTAGCGGGACCGGGGAGCTGTTTTTT. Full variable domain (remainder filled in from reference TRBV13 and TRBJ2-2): AAGVIQSPRHLIKEKRETATLKCYPIPRHDTVYWYQQGPGQDPQFLISFYEKMQSDKGSIPDRFSAQQFSDYHSELNMSSLELGDSALYFCASSPGTSGTGELFFGEGSRLTVL.

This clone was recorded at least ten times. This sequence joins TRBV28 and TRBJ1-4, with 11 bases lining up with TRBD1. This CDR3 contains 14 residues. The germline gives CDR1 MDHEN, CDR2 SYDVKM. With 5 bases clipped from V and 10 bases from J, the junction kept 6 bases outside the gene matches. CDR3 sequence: CASSPPGQGGKLFF. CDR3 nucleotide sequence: TGTGCCAGCAGTCCCCCGGGACAGGGGGGAAAACTGTTTTTT.

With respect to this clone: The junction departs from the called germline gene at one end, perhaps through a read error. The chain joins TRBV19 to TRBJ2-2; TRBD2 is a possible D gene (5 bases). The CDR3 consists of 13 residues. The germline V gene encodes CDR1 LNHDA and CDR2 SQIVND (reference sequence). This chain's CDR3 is CASSIWGAGELFF. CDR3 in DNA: TGTGCCAGTAGTATCTGGGGAGCCGGGGAGCTGTTTTTC.

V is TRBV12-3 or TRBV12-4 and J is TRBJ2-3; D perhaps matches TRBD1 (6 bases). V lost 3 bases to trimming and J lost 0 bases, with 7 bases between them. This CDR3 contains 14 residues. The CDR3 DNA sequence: TGTGCCAGCAGTTTGGACAGTAGCACAGATACGCAGTATTTT. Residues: CASSLDSSTDTQYF.

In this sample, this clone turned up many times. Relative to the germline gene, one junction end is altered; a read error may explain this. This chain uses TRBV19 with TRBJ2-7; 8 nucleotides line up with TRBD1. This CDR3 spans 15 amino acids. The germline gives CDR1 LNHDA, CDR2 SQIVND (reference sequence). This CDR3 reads CASSIGRTGSSEQYF. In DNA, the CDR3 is TGTGCCAGTAGTATTGGTCGGACAGGGTCCTCCGAGCAGTACTTC.

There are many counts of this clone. The CDR3 loop reads CSARDWGNTEAFF. In nucleotides, the CDR3 is TGCAGTGCTAGAGACTGGGGGAACACTGAAGCTTTCTTT. The chain uses TRBV20-1 and TRBJ1-1; D gene uncertain. Trimming stripped 0 bases from V and 1 base from J, with 6 bases between. CDR1 and CDR2 (germline): DFQATT, SNEGSKA (reference sequence). This CDR3 spans 13 amino acids.

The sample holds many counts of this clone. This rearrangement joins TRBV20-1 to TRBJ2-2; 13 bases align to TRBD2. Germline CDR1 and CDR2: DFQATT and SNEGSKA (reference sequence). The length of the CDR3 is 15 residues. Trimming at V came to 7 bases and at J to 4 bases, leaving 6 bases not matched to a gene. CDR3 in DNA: TGCAGTGGCAGGACTAGCGGGAGTCGCACCGGGGAGCTGTTTTTT. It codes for CSGRTSGSRTGELFF.

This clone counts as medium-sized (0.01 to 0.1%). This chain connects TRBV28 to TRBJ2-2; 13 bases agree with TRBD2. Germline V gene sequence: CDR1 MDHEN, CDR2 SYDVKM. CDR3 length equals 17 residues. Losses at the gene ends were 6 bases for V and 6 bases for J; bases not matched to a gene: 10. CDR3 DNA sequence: TGTGCCAGCAGCAAGGGGGGACTAGCGGGAAGATCCGGGGAGCTGTTTTTT. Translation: CASSKGGLAGRSGELFF.

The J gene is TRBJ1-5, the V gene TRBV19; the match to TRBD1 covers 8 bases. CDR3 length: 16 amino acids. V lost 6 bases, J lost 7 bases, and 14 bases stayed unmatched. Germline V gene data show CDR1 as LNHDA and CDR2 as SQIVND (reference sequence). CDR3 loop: CASSWTGKGYKQPQHF. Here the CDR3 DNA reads TGTGCCAGTAGCTGGACAGGGAAGGGTTATAAACAGCCCCAGCATTTT.

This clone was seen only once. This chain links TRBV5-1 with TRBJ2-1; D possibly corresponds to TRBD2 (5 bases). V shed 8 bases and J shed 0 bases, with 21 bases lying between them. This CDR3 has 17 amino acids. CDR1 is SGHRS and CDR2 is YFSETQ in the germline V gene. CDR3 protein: CARIADGVTSSYNEQFF. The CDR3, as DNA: TGCGCCAGGATCGCAGACGGGGTCACCAGCTCCTACAATGAGCAGTTCTTC.

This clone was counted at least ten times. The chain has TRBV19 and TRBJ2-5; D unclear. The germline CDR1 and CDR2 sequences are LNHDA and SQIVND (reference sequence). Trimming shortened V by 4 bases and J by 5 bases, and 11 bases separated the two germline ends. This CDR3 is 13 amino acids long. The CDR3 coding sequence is TGTGCCAGTAGTAAGACTCACGGGGAGACCCAGTACTTC. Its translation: CASSKTHGETQYF.

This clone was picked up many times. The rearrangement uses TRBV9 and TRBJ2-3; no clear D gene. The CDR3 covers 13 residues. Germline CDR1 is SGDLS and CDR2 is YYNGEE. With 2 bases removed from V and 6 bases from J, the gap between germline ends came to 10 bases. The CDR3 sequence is CASSVYGLDTQYF. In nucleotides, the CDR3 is TGTGCCAGCAGCGTTTATGGGTTGGATACGCAGTATTTT.

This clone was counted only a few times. CDR3 residues: CSVGTSGYEQYF. For the CDR3, the DNA is TGCAGCGTTGGGACTAGCGGCTACGAGCAGTACTTC. The gene calls are TRBV29-1 and TRBJ2-7; 10 nucleotides agree with TRBD2. This CDR3 comprises 12 residues. With V trimmed by 4 bases and J by 3 bases, 0 bases remained unmatched. Per germline, CDR1 SQVTM and CDR2 ANQGSEA.

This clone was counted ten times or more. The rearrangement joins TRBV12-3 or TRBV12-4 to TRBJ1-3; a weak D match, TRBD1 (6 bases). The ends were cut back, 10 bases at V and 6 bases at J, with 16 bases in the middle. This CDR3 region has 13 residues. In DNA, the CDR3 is TGTGCCACCCGGGGGCACCTCGTAAACACCATATATTTT. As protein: CATRGHLVNTIYF.

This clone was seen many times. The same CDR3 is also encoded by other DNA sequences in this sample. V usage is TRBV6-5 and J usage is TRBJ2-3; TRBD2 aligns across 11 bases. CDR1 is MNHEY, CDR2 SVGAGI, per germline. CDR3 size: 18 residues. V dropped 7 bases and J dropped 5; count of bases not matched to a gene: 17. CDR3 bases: TGTGCCAGCACCCACCCGGGGCTAGCGGGAGGCCAGAAAGATACGCAGTATTTT. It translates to CASTHPGLAGGQKDTQYF.

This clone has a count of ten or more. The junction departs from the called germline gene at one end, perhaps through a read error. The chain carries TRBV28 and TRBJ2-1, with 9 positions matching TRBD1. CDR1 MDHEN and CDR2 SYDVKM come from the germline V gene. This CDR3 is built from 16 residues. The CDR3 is CASSLPGTGKYNEQLF. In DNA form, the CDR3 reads TGTGCCAGCAGTTTACCCGGGACAGGGAAATACAATGAGCAGCTCTTC.

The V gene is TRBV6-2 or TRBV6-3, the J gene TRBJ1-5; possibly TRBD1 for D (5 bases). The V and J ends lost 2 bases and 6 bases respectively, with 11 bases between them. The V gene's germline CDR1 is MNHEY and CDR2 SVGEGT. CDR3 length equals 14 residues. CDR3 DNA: TGTGCCAGCAGTTACGGGGGTGGAGGTCAGCCCCAGCATTTT. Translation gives CASSYGGGGQPQHF.

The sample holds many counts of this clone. CDR3: CASGSGPGTGFQGTEAFF. CDR3 in DNA: TGTGCTAGTGGTTCCGGTCCCGGGACAGGTTTCCAAGGCACTGAAGCTTTCTTT. The chain couples TRBV12-5 to TRBJ1-1; TRBD1 agrees at 8 bases. Germline CDR1 is LGHNT and CDR2 is FRNRAP. V shed 4 bases, J shed 4 bases, and the junction held 17 bases outside the gene matches. The CDR3 has 18 residues.

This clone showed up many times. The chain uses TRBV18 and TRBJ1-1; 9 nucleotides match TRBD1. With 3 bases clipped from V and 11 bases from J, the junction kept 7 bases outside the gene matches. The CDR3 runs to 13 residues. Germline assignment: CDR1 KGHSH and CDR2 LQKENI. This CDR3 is CASSPEQGASAFF. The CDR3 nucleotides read TGTGCCAGCTCACCGGAACAGGGGGCGTCGGCTTTCTTT.

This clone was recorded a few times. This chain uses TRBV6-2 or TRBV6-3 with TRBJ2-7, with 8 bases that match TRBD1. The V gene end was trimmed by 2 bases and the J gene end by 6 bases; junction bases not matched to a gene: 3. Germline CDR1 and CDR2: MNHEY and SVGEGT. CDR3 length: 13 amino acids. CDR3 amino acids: CASSYGQGSEQYF. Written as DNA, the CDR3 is TGTGCCAGCAGTTACGGACAGGGCTCCGAGCAGTACTTC.

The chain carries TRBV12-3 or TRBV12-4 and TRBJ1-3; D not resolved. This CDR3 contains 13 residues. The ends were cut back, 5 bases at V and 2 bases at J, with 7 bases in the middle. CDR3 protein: CASSISAGNTIYF. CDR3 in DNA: TGTGCCAGCAGTATAAGTGCTGGAAACACCATATATTTT.

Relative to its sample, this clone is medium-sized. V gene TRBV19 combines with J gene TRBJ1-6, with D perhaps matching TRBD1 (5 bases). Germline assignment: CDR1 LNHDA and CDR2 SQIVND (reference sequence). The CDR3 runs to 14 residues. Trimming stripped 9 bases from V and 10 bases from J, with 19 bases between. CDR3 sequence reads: CASSLGTSGSPLHF. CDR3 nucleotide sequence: TGTGCCAGCTCTTTGGGGACCTCGGGGTCACCCCTCCACTTT. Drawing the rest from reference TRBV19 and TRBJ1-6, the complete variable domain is DGGITQSPKYLFRKEGQNVTLSCEQNLNHDAMYWYRQDPGQGLRLIYYSQIVNDFQKGDIAEGYSVSREKKESFPLTVTSAQKNPTAFYLCASSLGTSGSPLHFGNGTRLTVT.

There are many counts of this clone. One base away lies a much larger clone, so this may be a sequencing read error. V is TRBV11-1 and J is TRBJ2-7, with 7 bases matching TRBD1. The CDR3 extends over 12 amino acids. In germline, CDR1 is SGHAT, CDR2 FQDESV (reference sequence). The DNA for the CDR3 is TGTGCCAGCAGCTCCGGACAGGCCGAGCAGTGCTTC. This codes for CASSSGQAEQCF.

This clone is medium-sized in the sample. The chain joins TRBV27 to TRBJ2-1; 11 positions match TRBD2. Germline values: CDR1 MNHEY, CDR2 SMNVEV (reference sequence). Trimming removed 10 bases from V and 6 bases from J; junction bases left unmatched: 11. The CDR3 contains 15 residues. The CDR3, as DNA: TGTGCCACCCGATTTAGCGGGAGGGCCTTCAATGAGCAGTTCTTC. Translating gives CATRFSGRAFNEQFF.

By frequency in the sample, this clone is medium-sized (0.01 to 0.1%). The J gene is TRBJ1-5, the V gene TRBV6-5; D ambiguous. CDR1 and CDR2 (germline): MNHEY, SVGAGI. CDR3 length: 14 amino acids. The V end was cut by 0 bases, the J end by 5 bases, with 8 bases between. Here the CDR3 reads CASSYSAGDQPQHF. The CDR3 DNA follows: TGTGCCAGCAGTTACTCTGCGGGAGATCAGCCCCAGCATTTT.

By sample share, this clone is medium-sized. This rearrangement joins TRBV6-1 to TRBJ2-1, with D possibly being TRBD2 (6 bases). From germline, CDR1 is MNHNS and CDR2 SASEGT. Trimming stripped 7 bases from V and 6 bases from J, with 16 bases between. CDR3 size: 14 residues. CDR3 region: CASILSGTVNEQFF. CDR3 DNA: TGTGCCAGCATCCTTTCCGGGACTGTCAATGAGCAGTTCTTC.

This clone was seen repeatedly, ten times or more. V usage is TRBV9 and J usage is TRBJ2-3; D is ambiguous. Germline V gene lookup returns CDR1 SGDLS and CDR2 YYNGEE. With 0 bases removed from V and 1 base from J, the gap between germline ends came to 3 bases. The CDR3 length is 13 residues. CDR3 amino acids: CASSVGGTDTQYF. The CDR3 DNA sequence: TGTGCCAGCAGCGTAGGGGGCACAGATACGCAGTATTTT.

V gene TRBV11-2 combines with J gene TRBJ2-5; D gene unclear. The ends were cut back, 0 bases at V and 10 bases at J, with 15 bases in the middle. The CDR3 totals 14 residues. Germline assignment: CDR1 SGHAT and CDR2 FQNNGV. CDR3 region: CASSLDLGVECQYF. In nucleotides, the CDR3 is TGTGCCAGCAGCTTAGATCTTGGGGTTGAGTGCCAGTACTTC.